The following is a TCR beta chain sequence with its context. What it recognizes is unknown. These data belong to a study of beta chain features in type 1 diabetes. Study-level points and caveats: cDNA-based sequencing might over-represent cells highly expressing TCR.

The study reverse transcribed the entire isolated RNA, so it sequenced expressed TCRB transcripts. The assay was immunoSEQ multiplex PCR, and TCRdb's table has in-frame clones only and misses some. In the table there are about 340,000 clones, around 8% of which are singletons. Sorting based on CD45RO/CCR7/CD25/CD127/CD95/CD27 separated CD4+ naive, central memory, regulatory and stem cell-like memory cells. The CDR3 totals 15 residues. With 6 bases removed from V and 0 bases from J, the gap between germline ends came to 11 bases. Germline CDR1 and CDR2: MNHEY and SVGAGI. This receptor was identified in a woman between 18 and 29 years old in good health. J is TRBJ2-2 and V is TRBV6-5; weak D call: TRBD2 (5 bases). Sequenced sample: central memory CD4+ T cells from blood. This CDR3 reads CASRGASTNTGELFF. CDR3 sequence (DNA): TGTGCCAGCAGGGGAGCTAGCACGAACACCGGGGAGCTGTTTTTT.